This T cell receptor (beta chain) was sequenced during a study of cytomegalovirus exposure and HLA in healthy donors. On the study more broadly: In an earlier analysis, approximately 120 million unique TCR beta sequences were found from approximately 170 million T cells.

PCR used 60 Vbeta primers and 13 Jbeta primers. Measured with immunoSEQ multiplex PCR; TCRdb has only the in-frame clones, and not every one. The table has 85,000 to 120,000 clones, about 70% seen once. The study, taken as a whole, reports: The likely origin of a cluster of highly shared sequence variants was a sequencing artifact.

Note on this clone: What it binds is unknown.

The ends were cut back, 4 bases at V and 10 bases at J, with 20 bases in the middle. CDR3 length: 14 amino acids. The germline CDR1 and CDR2 sequences are SGDLS and YYNGEE. The V gene is TRBV9, the J gene TRBJ1-1; D remains ambiguous. The sequenced material came from PBMCs. The clonotype originates from a female donor in good health and CMV-seronegative. CDR3 coding DNA: TGTGCCAGCAGCCCCCCGGGAGGGTCCCGGGGAGCTTTCTTT. Its translation is CASSPPGGSRGAFF.